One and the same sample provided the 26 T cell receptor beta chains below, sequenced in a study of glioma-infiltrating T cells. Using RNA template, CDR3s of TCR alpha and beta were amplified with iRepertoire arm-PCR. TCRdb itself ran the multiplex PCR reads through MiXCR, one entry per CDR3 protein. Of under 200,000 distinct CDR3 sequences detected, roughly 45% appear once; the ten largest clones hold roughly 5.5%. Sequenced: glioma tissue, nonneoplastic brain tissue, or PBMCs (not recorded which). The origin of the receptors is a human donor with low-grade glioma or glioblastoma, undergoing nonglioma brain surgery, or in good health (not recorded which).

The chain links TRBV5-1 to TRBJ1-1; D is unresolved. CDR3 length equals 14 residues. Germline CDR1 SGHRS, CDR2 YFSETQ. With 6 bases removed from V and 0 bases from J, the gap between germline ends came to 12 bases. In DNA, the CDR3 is TGCGCCAGCATCTCGGACCAGGTGAACACTGAAGCTTTCTTT. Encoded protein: CASISDQVNTEAFF.

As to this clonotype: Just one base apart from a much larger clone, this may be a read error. The CDR3 protein is CASSEALVEIPLHF. The CDR3 nucleotides are TGTGCCAGCAGTGAAGCACTGGTTGAGATACCCCTCCACTTT. The V call is TRBV2, the J call TRBJ1-6; D is ambiguous. V was clipped by 0 bases and J by 12 bases, with 12 bases between them. The CDR3 is 14 amino acids. CDR1 SNHLY and CDR2 FYNNEI come from the germline V gene.

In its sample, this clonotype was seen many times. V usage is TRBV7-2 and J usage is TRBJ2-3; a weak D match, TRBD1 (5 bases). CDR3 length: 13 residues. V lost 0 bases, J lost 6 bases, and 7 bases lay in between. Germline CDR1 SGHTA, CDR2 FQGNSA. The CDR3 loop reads CASSLAGVDTQYF. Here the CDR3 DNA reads TGTGCCAGCAGCTTAGCAGGGGTGGATACGCAGTATTTT.

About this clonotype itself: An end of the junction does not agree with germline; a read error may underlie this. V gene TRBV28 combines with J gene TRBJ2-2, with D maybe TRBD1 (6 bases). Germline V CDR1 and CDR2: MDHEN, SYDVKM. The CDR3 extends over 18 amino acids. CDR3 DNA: TGTGCCAGCAGTTTAACACTGGGGGCGCATCGGGACACCGGGGAGCTGCTTTTT. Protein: CASSLTLGAHRDTGELLF.

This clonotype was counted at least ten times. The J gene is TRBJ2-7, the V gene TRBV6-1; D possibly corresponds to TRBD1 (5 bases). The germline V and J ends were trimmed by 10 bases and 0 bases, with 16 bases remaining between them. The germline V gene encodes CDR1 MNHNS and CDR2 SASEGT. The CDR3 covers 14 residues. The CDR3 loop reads CATTESGPSYEQYF. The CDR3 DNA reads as TGTGCCACAACAGAGTCAGGGCCCTCCTACGAGCAGTACTTC.

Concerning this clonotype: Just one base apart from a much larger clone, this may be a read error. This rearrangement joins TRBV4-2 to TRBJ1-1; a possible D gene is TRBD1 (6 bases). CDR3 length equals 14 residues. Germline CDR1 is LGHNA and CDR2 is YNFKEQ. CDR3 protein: CASSQEGGNTESFF. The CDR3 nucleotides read TGTGCCAGCAGCCAAGAAGGGGGGAACACTGAATCTTTCTTT.

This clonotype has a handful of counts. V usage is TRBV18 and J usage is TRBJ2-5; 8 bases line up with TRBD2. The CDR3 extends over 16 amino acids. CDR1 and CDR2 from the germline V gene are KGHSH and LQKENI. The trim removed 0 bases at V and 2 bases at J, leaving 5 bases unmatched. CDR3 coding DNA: TGTGCCAGCTCACCACCGGGACTAGTTATGCAAGAGACCCAGTACTTC. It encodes CASSPPGLVMQETQYF. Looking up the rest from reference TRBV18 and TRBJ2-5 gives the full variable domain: NAGVMQNPRHLVRRRGQEARLRCSPMKGHSHVYWYRQLPEEGLKFMVYLQKENIIDESGMPKERFSAEFPKEGPSILRIQQVVRGDSAAYFCASSPPGLVMQETQYFGPGTRLLVL.

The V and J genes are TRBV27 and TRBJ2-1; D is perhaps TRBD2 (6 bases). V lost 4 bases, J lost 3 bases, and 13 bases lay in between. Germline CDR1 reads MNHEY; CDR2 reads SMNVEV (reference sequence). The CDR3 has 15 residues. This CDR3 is CASSSPLADYNEQFF. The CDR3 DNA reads TGTGCCAGCAGTTCGCCACTAGCTGACTACAATGAGCAGTTCTTC.

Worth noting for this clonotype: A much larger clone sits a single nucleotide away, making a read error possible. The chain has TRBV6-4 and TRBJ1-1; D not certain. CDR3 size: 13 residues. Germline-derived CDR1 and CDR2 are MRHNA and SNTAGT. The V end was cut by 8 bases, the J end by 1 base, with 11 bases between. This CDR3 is CASCFSANTEAFF. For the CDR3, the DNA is TGTGCCAGCTGTTTTTCAGCGAACACTGAAGCTTTCTTT.

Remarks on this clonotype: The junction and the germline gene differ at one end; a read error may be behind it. The CDR3 coding sequence is TGTGCCAGCAGTGAGCTCTGGACAGGGGGCTACGAGCAGTACTTT. Amino acid sequence: CASSELWTGGYEQYF. The chain recombines TRBV6-1 with TRBJ2-7; 11 bases match TRBD1. Germline loops: CDR1 MNHNS, CDR2 SASEGT. The CDR3 sequence is 15 residues long.

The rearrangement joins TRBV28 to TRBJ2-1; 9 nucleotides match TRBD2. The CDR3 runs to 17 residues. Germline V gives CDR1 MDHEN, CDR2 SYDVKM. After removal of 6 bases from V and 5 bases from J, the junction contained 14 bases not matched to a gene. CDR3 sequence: CASRFFAGGQRNNEQFF. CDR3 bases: TGTGCCAGCAGATTTTTTGCGGGAGGGCAGAGGAACAATGAGCAGTTCTTC.

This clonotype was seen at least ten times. CDR3 sequence (DNA): TGTGCCAGCAAAGGACAGACGTTTAACTATGGCTACACCTTC. This gives the protein CASKGQTFNYGYTF. The rearrangement links TRBV28 to TRBJ1-2; possibly TRBD1 for D (6 bases). The V gene lost 7 bases and the J gene lost 1 base, with 13 bases spanning the gap. This CDR3 region has 14 residues. The germline V gene has CDR1 MDHEN and CDR2 SYDVKM.

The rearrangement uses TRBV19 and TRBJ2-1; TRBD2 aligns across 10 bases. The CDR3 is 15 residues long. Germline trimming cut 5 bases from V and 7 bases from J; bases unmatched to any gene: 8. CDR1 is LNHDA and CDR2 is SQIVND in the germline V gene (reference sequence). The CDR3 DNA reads TGTGCCAGTAGTCTAGCGGGAGCCTTTCAGAATGAGCAGTTCTTC. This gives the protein CASSLAGAFQNEQFF.

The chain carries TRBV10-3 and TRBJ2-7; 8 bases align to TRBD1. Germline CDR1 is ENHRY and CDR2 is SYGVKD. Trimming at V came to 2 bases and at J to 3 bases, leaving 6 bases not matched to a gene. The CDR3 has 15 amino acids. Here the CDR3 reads CAISEGQGLVYEQYF. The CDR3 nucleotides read TGTGCCATCAGTGAGGGACAGGGTCTTGTCTACGAGCAGTACTTC.

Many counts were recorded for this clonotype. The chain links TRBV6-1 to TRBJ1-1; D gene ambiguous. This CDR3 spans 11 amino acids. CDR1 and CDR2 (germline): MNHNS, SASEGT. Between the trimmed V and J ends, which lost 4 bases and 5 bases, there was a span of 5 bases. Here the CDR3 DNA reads TGTGCCAGCAGTGGGCGTACTGAAGCTTTCTTT. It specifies CASSGRTEAFF.

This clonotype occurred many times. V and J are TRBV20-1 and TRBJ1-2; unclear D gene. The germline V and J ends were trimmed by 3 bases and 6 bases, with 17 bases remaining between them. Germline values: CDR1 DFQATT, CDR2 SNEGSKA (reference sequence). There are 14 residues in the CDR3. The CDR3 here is CSASSPTDRNGYTF. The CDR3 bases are TGCAGTGCTAGCAGTCCTACAGATCGCAATGGCTACACCTTC.

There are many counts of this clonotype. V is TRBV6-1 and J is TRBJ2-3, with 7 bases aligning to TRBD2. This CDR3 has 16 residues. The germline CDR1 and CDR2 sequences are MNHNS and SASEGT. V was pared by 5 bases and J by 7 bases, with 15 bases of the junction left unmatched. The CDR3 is CASSSLGAGPTYTQYF. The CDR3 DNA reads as TGTGCCAGCAGTAGCCTCGGAGCGGGACCTACCTATACGCAGTATTTT.

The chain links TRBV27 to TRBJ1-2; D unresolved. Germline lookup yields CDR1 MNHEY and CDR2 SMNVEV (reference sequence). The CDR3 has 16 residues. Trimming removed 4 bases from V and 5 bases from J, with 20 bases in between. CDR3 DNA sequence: TGTGCCAGCAGTTCACGTAGTCGGAGGGATAAGTATGGCTACACCTTC. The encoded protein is CASSSRSRRDKYGYTF.

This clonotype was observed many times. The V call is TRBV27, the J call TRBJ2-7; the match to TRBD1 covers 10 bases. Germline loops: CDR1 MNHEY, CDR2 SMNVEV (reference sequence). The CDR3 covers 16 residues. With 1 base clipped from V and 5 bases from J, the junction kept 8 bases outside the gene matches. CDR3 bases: TGTGCCAGCAGTTTATTGCCGGGACAGGGGACCCACGAGCAGTACTTC. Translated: CASSLLPGQGTHEQYF.

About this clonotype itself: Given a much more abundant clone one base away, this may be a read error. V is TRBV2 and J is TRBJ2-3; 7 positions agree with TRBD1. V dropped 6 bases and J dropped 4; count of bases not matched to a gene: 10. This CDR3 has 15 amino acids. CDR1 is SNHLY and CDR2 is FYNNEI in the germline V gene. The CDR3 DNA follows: TGTGCCAGCAGCGTCCCGCGACAGGGTTCAGATACGCAGTATTTT. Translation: CASSVPRQGSDTQYF.

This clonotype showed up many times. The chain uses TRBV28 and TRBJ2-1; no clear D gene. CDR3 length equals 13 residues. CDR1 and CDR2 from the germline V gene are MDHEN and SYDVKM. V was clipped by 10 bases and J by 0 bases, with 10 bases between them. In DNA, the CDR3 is TGTGCCACCTTGACCTACTCCTACAATGAGCAGTTCTTC. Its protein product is CATLTYSYNEQFF.

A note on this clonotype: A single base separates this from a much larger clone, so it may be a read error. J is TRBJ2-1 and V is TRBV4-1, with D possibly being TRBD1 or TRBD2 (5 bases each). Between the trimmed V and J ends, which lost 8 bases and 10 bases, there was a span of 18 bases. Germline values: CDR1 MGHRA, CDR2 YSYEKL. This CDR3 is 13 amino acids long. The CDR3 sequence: CASARDRAYEQFF. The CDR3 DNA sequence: TGCGCCAGCGCCCGGGACCGCGCCTACGAGCAGTTCTTC.

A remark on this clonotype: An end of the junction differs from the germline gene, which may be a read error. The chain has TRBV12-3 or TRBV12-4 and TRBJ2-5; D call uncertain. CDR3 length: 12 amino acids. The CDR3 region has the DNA TGTGCCAGCAGTTATATCCAAGAGACCCAGTGCTTC. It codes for CASSYIQETQCF.

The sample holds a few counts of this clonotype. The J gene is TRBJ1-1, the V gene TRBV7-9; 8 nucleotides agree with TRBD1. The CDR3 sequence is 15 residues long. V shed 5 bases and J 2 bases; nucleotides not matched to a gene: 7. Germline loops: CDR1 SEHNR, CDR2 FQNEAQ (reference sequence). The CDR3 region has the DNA TGTGCCAGCAGCGCTTCGACAGGGGAAAACACTGAAGCTTTCTTT. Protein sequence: CASSASTGENTEAFF.

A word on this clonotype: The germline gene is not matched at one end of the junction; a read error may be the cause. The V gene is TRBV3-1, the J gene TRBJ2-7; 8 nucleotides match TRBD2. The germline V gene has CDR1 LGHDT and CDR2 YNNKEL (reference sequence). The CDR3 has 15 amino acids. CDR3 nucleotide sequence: TGTGCCAGGAGCCTTGACTTGGGACTAGTTTCCGAGCAGTACTTC. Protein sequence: CARSLDLGLVSEQYF.

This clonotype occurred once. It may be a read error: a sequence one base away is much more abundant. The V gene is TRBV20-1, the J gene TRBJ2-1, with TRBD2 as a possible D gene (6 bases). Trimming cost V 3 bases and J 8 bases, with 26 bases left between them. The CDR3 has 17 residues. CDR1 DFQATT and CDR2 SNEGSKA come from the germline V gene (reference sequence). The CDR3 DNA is TGCAGTGCTAGCAAGGCCCCGGAGAGCGGGTGGGGGGATGAGCAGTTCTTC. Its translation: CSASKAPESGWGDEQFF.